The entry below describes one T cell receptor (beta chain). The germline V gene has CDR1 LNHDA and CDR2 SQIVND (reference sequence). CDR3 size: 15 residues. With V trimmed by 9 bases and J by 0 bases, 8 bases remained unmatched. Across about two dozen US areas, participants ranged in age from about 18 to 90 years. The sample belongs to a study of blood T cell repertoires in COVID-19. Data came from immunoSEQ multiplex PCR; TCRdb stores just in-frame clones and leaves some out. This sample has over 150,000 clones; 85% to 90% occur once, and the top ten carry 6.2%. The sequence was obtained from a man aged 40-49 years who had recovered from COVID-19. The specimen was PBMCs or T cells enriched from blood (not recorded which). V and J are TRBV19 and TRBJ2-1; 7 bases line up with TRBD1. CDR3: CASRTGVVSYNEQFF. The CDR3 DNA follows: TGTGCCAGCCGAACAGGGGTTGTCTCCTACAATGAGCAGTTCTTC.